This T cell receptor (beta chain) was obtained from a study of blood T cell repertoires in COVID-19. For the study at large: The analysed material was cDNA or gDNA that came from T cells, B-cell-depleted T cells, or PBMCs.

Assay: immunoSEQ multiplex PCR; the TCRdb copy retains only in-frame clones and omits some. The sample lists approximately 240,000 clones; 82% were seen once. Per the germline V gene, CDR1 is SGHTA and CDR2 is FQGNSA. The length of the CDR3 is 17 residues. V was pared by 1 base and J by 8 bases, with 10 bases of the junction left unmatched. The sequence came from a woman of 80 years or more with active or convalescent COVID-19. The sequencing input was peripheral blood. V usage is TRBV7-2 and J usage is TRBJ2-1; TRBD2 matches at 11 bases. CDR3 residues: CASSLGWLAGGPDEQFF. The CDR3 nucleotides read TGTGCCAGCAGCTTAGGGTGGTTAGCGGGGGGGCCCGATGAGCAGTTCTTC.